The rows below give T cell receptor beta chains drawn from one sample of a study of blood T cell repertoires in COVID-19. The method was immunoSEQ multiplex PCR; TCRdb's version includes in-frame clones alone and lacks a portion of them. The sample yields 70,000 or so clones, approximately 90% seen once. The sequencing sample was made of peripheral blood. These receptors came from a human donor in a cohort sampled during active COVID-19. CDR3s include the opening cysteine and the closing phenylalanine or tryptophan. The D gene is left open where the match is weak. For some rows the clone size is stated as once, few or many, or as a class when expanded; others skip it.

j_call clone_size d_call v_call cdr3_aa cdr3_nt
TRBJ1-4 NA NA TRBV7-2 CASSVHREEKLFF TGTGCCAGCAGCGTTCACAGGGAAGAAAAACTGTTTTTT
TRBJ1-1 NA NA TRBV5-1 CASSMDSTEAFF TGCGCCAGCAGCATGGACAGCACTGAAGCTTTCTTT
TRBJ2-5 NA NA TRBV5-1 CASSSRQAYQETQYF TGCGCCAGCAGCTCCCGACAGGCCTATCAAGAGACCCAGTACTTC
TRBJ2-1 NA NA TRBV11-2 CASTQGGGGRGNEQFF TGTGCCAGCACCCAGGGGGGTGGGGGGCGCGGCAATGAGCAGTTCTTC
TRBJ2-3 few TRBD2 TRBV7-9 CASSLGGSRSDTQYF TGTGCCAGCAGCTTAGGCGGGAGCCGCTCCGATACGCAGTATTTT
TRBJ1-1 once NA TRBV14 CASSRLTGNTEAFF TGTGCCAGCAGCCGCCTCACCGGGAACACTGAAGCTTTCTTT
TRBJ1-1 NA NA TRBV7-8 CASSFNREGEAFF TGTGCCAGCAGCTTCAACAGGGAGGGTGAAGCTTTCTTT
TRBJ2-1 NA NA TRBV7-9 CASSPLGGREQFF TGTGCCAGCAGCCCCCTAGGAGGCCGTGAGCAGTTCTTC
TRBJ2-1 NA NA TRBV7-6 CASSPEQDNEQFF TGTGCCAGCAGCCCGGAGCAGGACAACGAGCAGTTCTTC
TRBJ1-1 NA NA TRBV6-5 CASTRNTEAFF TGTGCCAGCACGCGGAACACTGAAGCTTTCTTT
TRBJ2-1 NA TRBD2 TRBV7-2 CASSVSGSSYNEQFF TGTGCCAGCAGCGTTAGCGGGAGCTCCTACAATGAGCAGTTCTTC
TRBJ1-2 NA NA TRBV28 CASSRPPKEYGYTF TGTGCCAGCAGCAGGCCTCCAAAAGAGTATGGCTACACCTTC
TRBJ2-7 NA NA TRBV3-1/TRBV3-2 CASSQVPTGSREQYF TGTGCCAGCAGCCAAGTCCCCACAGGGTCAAGGGAGCAGTACTTC
TRBJ2-3 NA NA TRBV9 CASRGSGTTDTQYF TGTGCCAGCAGGGGGAGCGGAACCACAGATACGCAGTATTTT
TRBJ2-2 NA NA TRBV2 CASGETDARTGELFF TGTGCCAGCGGGGAGACCGATGCGAGGACCGGGGAGCTGTTTTTT
TRBJ2-3 NA TRBD2 TRBV29-1 CSLRTSGSSYTQYF TGCAGCCTTCGGACTAGCGGGAGTTCATATACGCAGTATTTT
TRBJ1-1 NA TRBD1 TRBV11-3 CASSPYGTGVGEAFF TGTGCCAGCAGCCCGTACGGGACAGGGGTTGGTGAAGCTTTCTTT
TRBJ2-3 NA NA TRBV29-1 CSVDLLTGTDTQYF TGCAGCGTTGACCTGCTAACCGGCACAGATACGCAGTATTTT
TRBJ1-1 NA NA TRBV7-6 CASRPDRNTEAFF TGTGCCAGCAGACCTGACAGGAACACTGAAGCTTTCTTT
TRBJ1-2 once TRBD1 TRBV5-1 CASSTGQGDGYGYTF TGCGCCAGCAGTACCGGACAGGGGGATGGCTATGGCTACACCTTC
TRBJ2-2 few NA TRBV6-2/TRBV6-3 CASSPGLFGAKGGELFF TGTGCCAGCAGCCCCGGACTATTTGGGGCAAAGGGCGGGGAGCTGTTTTTT
TRBJ2-1 once NA TRBV6-5 CASSSDSNEQFF TGTGCCAGCAGTTCCGATAGTAATGAGCAGTTCTTC
TRBJ2-3 NA NA TRBV19 CASSIKPALGISDTQYF TGTGCCAGTAGTATAAAACCCGCACTAGGTATCTCAGATACGCAGTATTTT
TRBJ1-4 NA NA TRBV7-9 CASSSDTATNEKLFF TGTGCCAGCAGCTCCGACACCGCAACTAATGAAAAACTGTTTTTT
TRBJ2-3 NA TRBD1 TRBV7-2 CASSLDGTGRTDTQYF TGTGCCAGCAGCTTAGATGGGACAGGGAGAACAGATACGCAGTATTTT
TRBJ2-3 NA NA TRBV6-5 CATEQAVADTQYF TGTGCCACAGAACAGGCGGTCGCAGATACGCAGTATTTT
TRBJ1-1 NA TRBD1 TRBV27 CASMDRVRAFF TGTGCCAGCATGGACAGGGTTCGAGCTTTCTTT
TRBJ2-3 NA TRBD1 TRBV29-1 CSGDRGGTDTQYF TGCAGCGGGGACAGGGGCGGCACAGATACGCAGTATTTT
TRBJ2-5 NA TRBD2 TRBV9 CASSGDPGGYQETQYF TGTGCCAGCAGCGGGGACCCGGGAGGGTACCAAGAGACCCAGTACTTC
TRBJ2-7 once NA TRBV5-6 CASSWAGTYEQYF TGTGCCAGCAGCTGGGCAGGGACCTACGAGCAGTACTTC
TRBJ2-1 NA NA TRBV5-4 CASSLDVAGANEQFF TGTGCCAGCAGCTTGGATGTCGCAGGGGCGAATGAGCAGTTCTTC
TRBJ2-2 NA TRBD2 TRBV7-2 CASSPGLAGGGTGELFF TGTGCCAGCAGCCCGGGACTAGCGGGAGGGGGTACCGGGGAGCTGTTTTTT
TRBJ1-6 NA NA TRBV6-5 CASSYSGRGNNSPLHF TGTGCCAGCAGTTACTCGGGAAGGGGCAATAATTCACCCCTCCACTTT
TRBJ2-4 NA TRBD2 TRBV11-3 CASSLVSAGTTAKNIQYF TGTGCCAGCAGCTTAGTGAGTGCCGGGACTACCGCCAAAAACATTCAGTACTTC
TRBJ1-5 NA TRBD1 TRBV7-2 CASSLEGGRNQPQHF TGTGCCAGCAGCTTAGAAGGGGGCCGCAATCAGCCCCAGCATTTT
TRBJ2-2 NA NA TRBV4-2 CASSQDGRDTGELFF TGTGCCAGCAGCCAAGATGGGCGGGACACCGGGGAGCTGTTTTTT
TRBJ2-3 NA NA TRBV12-5 CASGLPSPEGTQYF TGTGCTAGTGGTTTGCCCAGTCCGGAGGGTACGCAGTATTTT
TRBJ2-3 NA TRBD2 TRBV19 CASSTIAGGNTDTQYF TGTGCCAGTAGTACCATAGCGGGAGGAAACACAGATACGCAGTATTTT
TRBJ2-7 NA NA TRBV6-1 CASSGGRDSPSYEQYF TGTGCCAGCAGTGGAGGGCGGGACTCCCCCTCCTACGAGCAGTACTTC
TRBJ2-1 NA NA TRBV11-2 CASSGIYNEQFF TGTGCCAGCTCAGGGATTTACAATGAGCAGTTCTTC
TRBJ2-1 NA NA TRBV3-1/TRBV3-2 CASSQRDRGSANEQFF TGTGCCAGCAGCCAGCGGGACCGAGGGAGTGCCAATGAGCAGTTCTTC
TRBJ2-1 NA TRBD2 TRBV6-5 CASSSHRTSGNEQFF TGTGCCAGCAGCTCCCACCGGACTAGCGGCAATGAGCAGTTCTTC
TRBJ1-1 NA NA TRBV4-2 CASSTARNTEAFF TGTGCCAGCAGCACTGCCCGGAACACTGAAGCTTTCTTT
TRBJ2-7 once NA TRBV3-1/TRBV3-2 CASSQDTGLQYF TGTGCCAGCAGCCAAGATACGGGGTTGCAGTACTTC
TRBJ2-4 NA NA TRBV10-1 CASSEGQGTIQYF TGCGCCAGCAGTGAAGGCCAGGGGACCATTCAGTACTTC
TRBJ1-4 NA NA TRBV6-4 CASGANEKLFF TGTGCCAGCGGGGCAAATGAAAAACTGTTTTTT